This TCR beta chain originates from a study of blood T cell repertoires in COVID-19 (TCRdb year 2020). Regarding the study in general: Samples covering the acute and convalescent phases of COVID-19 were provided by collaborators in the United States, Italy and Spain. The material from the prospective study consisted of cDNA or gDNA derived from T cells, B-cell-depleted T cells, or PBMCs. A de-identified subject ID, COVID-19 status, age in years and sex were almost always included in the sample metadata. Subjects who had been exposed to COVID-19, were actively infected with it, or had recovered from it provided the deeply sampled blood TCRbeta repertoires that made up the dataset. Where HLA class I and class II types were available, the types were taken from metadata supplied by the sample provider, not from assay-based typing. The repertoires were made available in a free public database intended to serve as a resource for research on the immune response to SARS-CoV-2. The samples were drawn from two sources: the first 160 participants of the ongoing ImmuneRACE study, and some 1,300 subjects contributed by 6 global collaborators. Study-wide findings and limitations: How much clinical and demographic metadata was included differed by source and by participant, and the metadata was provided uncurated.

V is pared back by 3 bases and J by 3 bases, with 11 bases lying between the germline termini. The germline V gene provides CDR1 KGHSH and CDR2 LQKENI. The CDR3 holds 14 amino acids from the cysteine to the phenylalanine. Just CDR3 DNA is preserved here, 42 bases in frame from base 1. About this clone: Its target antigen remains unknown. The record has no base qualities; no much larger clone is one base away.

Collaborating institutions collected whole blood in K2EDTA tubes following their own protocols. For TCRbeta analysis, collaborator samples were shipped as frozen whole blood, as isolated PBMCs, or as DNA extracted from either sample type. The immunoSEQ Assay, a bias-controlled multiplex PCR, was used to amplify TCRbeta CDR3 regions from genomic DNA. On the study's bioinformatics: The number of nucleated cells in each sample was estimated by amplification of reference gene primers within the assay. To quantify the absolute abundance of each unique TCRbeta CDR3 rearrangement, sequence reads were collapsed and filtered. For each sample, productive Simpson clonality was calculated as the square root of Simpson's diversity index over productive rearrangements. TCRdb took this table from immuneACCESS and kept in-frame rearrangements with V and J called. Such tables lack part of the clones; where checked against another copy, unresolved V genes explain under half of the gap, and the rest is unexplained. For V, J and clone size, that table is used; D and trimming come from the DNA. The sample table shows approximately 100,000 clones, and roughly 89% are seen once. The ten largest make up 17% of the sample.

The sequenced sample was peripheral blood. This sequence originates from a woman of 80 years or more in a cohort sampled during active COVID-19. The chain couples TRBV18 to TRBJ1-2, with the D gene uncertain. The DNA is as follows: TGTGCCAGCTCACCGGGCTCTCAGTACTATGGCTACACCTTC. This yields the protein CASSPGSQYYGYTF.